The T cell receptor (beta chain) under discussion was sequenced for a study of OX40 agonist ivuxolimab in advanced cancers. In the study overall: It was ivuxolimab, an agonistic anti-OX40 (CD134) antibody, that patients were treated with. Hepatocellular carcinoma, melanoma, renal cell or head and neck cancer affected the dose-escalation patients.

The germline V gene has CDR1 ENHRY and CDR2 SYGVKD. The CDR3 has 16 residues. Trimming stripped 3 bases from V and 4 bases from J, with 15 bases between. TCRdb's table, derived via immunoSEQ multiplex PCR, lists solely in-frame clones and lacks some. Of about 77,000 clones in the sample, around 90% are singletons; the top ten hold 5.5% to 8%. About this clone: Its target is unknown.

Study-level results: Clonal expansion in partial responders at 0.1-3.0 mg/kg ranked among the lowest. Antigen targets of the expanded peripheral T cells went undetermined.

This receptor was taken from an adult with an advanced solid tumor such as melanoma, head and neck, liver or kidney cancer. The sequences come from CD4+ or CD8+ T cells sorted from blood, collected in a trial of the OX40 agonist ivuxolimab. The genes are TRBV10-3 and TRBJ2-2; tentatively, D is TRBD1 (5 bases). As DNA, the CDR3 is TGTGCCATCAGTGAAGGGGCTAGGTTAGGCACCGGGGAGCTGTTTTTT. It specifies CAISEGARLGTGELFF.